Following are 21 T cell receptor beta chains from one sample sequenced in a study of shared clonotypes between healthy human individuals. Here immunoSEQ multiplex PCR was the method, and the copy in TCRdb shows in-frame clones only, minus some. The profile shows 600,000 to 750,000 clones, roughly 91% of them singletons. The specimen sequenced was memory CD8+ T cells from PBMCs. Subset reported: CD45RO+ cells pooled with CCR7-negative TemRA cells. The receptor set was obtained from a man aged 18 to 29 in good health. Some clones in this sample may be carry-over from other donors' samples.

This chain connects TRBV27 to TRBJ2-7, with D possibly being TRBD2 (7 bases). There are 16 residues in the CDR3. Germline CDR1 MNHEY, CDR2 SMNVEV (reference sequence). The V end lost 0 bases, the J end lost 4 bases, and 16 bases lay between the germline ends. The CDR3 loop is CASSLSIRGAAYEQYF. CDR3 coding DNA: TGTGCCAGCAGTTTATCGATACGGGGGGCCGCGTACGAGCAGTACTTC.

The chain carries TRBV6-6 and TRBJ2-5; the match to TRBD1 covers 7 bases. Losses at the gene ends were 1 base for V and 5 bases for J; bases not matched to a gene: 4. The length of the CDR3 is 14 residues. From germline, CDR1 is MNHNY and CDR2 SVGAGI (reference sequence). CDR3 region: CASSYWGTEETQYF. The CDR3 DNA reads TGTGCCAGCAGTTACTGGGGGACAGAGGAGACCCAGTACTTC.

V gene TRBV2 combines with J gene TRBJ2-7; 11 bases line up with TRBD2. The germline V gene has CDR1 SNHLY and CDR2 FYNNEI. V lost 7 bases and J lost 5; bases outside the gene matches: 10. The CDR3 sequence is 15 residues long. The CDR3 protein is CASKTTSGSSHEQYF. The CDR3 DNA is TGTGCCAGCAAAACTACTAGCGGGAGTAGCCACGAGCAGTACTTC.

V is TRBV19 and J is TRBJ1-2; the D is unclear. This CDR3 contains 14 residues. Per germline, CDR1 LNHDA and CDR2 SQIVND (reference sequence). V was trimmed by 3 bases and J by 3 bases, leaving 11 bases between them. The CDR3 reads CASSMPGPYYGYTF. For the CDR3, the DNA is TGTGCCAGTAGTATGCCAGGCCCTTACTATGGCTACACCTTC.

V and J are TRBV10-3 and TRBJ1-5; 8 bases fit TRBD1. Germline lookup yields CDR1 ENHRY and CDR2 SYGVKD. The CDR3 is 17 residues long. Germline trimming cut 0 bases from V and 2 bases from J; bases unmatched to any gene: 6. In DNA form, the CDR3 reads TGTGCCATCAGTGAGTCGGACAGGGTTTTGGGCAATCAGCCCCAGCATTTT. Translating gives CAISESDRVLGNQPQHF.

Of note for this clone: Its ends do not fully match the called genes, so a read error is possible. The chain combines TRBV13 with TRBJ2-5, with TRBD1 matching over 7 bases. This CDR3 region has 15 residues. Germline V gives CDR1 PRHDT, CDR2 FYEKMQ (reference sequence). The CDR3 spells CASSLGDRDQETQYF. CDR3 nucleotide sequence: TGTGCCAGCAGCCTAGGAGACAGGGACCAAGAGACCCAGTACTTC. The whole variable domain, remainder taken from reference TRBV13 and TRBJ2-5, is AAGVIQSPRHLIKEKRETATLKCYPIPRHDTVYWYQQGPGQDPQFLISFYEKMQSDKGSIPDRFSAQQFSDYHSELNMSSLELGDSALYFCASSLGDRDQETQYFGPGTRLLVL.

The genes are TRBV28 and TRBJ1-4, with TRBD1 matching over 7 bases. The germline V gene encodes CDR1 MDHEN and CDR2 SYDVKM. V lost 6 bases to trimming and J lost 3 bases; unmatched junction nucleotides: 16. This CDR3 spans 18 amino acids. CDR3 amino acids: CASSLLRGRTGSNEKLFF. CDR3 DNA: TGTGCCAGCAGCCTTCTTCGGGGTCGGACAGGCTCTAATGAAAAACTGTTTTTT.

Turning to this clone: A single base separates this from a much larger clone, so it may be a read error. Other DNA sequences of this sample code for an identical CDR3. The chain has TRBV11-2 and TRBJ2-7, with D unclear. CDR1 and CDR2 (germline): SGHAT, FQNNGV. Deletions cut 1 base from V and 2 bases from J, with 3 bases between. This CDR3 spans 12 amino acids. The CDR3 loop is CASSLGAYEQYF. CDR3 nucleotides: TGTGCCAGCAGCTTAGGAGCCTACGAGCAGTACTTC. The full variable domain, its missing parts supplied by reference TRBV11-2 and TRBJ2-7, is EAGVAQSPRYKIIEKRQSVAFWCNPISGHATLYWYQQILGQGPKLLIQFQNNGVVDDSQLPKDRFSAERLKGVDSTLKIQPAKLEDSAVYLCASSLGAYEQYFGPGTRLTVT.

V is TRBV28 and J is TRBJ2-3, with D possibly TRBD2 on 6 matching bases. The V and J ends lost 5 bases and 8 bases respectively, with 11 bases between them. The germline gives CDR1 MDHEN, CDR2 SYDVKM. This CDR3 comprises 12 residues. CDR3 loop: CASSPGSTTQYF. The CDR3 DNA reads TGTGCCAGCAGTCCCGGGAGCACTACGCAGTATTTT. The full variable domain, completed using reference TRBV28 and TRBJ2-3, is DVKVTQSSRYLVKRTGEKVFLECVQDMDHENMFWYRQDPGLGLRLIYFSYDVKMKEKGDIPEGYSVSREKKERFSLILESASTNQTSMYLCASSPGSTTQYFGPGTRLTVL.

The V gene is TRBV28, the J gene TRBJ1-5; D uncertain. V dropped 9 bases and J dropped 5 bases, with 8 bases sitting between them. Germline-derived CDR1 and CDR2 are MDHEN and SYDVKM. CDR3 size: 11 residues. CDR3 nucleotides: TGTGCCAGTAGCGCTTATCAGCCCCAGCATTTT. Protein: CASSAYQPQHF.

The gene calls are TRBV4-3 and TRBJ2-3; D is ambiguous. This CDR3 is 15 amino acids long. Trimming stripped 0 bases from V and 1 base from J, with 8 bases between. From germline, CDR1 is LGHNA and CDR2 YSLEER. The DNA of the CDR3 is TGCGCCAGCAGCCAAGATCGGGTGGGCACAGATACGCAGTATTTT. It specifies CASSQDRVGTDTQYF.

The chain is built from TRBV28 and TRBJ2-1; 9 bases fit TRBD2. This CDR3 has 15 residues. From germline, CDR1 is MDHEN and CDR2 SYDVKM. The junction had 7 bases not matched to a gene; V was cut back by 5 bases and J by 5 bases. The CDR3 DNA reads TGTGCCAGCAGTCCCCTGCTAGCGGGAAACAATGAGCAGTTCTTC. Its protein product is CASSPLLAGNNEQFF.

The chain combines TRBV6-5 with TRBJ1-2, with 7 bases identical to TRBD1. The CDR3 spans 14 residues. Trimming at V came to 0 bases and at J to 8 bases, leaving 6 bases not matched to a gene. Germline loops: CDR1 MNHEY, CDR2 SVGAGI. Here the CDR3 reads CASSYSQGVVGYTF. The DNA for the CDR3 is TGTGCCAGCAGTTACTCGCAGGGGGTTGTAGGCTACACCTTC.

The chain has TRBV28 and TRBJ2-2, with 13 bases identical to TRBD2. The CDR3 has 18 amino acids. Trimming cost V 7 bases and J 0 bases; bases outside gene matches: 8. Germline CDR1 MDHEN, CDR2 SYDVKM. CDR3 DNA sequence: TGTGCCAGCACCCTACTAGCGGGAGGGTTTCCGAACACCGGGGAGCTGTTTTTT. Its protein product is CASTLLAGGFPNTGELFF.

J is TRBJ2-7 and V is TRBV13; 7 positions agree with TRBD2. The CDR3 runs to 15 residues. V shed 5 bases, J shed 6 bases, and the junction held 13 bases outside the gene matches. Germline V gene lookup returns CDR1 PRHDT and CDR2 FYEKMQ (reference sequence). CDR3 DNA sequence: TGTGCCAGCAGCCCCCTCCGGACTAGACCAGGCGAGCAGTACTTC. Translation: CASSPLRTRPGEQYF.

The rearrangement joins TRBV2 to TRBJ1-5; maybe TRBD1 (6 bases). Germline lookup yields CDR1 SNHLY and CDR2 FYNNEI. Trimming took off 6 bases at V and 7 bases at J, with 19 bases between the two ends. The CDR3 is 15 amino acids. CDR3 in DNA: TGTGCCAGCAGCGATCCACCGGGACACTTACAGCCCCAGCATTTT. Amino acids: CASSDPPGHLQPQHF.

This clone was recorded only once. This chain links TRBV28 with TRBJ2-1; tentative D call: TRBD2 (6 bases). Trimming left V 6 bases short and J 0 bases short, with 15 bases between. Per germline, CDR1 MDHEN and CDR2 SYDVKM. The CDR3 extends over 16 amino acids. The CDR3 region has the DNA TGTGCCAGCAGGCTCTCCGGGACTCGCTCCTACAATGAGCAGTTCTTC. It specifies CASRLSGTRSYNEQFF.

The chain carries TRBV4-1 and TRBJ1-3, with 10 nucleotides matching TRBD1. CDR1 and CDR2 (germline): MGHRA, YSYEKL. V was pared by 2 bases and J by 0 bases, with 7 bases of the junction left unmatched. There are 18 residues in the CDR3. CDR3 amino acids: CASSQSPTGGFSGNTIYF. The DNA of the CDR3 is TGCGCCAGCAGCCAAAGCCCGACAGGGGGCTTCTCTGGAAACACCATATATTTT.

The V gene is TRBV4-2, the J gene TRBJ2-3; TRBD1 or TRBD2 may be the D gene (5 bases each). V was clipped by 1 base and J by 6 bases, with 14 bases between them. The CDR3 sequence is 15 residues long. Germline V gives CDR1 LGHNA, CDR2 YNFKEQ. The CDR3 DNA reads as TGTGCCAGCAGCCAAGGGGACGTAACGGTGGATACGCAGTATTTT. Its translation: CASSQGDVTVDTQYF.

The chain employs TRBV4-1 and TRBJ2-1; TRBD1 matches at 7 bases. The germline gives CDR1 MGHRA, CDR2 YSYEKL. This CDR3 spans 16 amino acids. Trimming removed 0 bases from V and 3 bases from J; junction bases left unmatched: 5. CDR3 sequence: CASSQDQGTDYNEQFF. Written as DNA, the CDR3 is TGCGCCAGCAGCCAAGATCAGGGGACAGACTACAATGAGCAGTTCTTC.

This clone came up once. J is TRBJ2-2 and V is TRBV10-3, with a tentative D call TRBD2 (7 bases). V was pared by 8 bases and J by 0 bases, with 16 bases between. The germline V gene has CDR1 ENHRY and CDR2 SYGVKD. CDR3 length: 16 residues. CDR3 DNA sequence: TGTGCCATCCTGTCAGGGGAGGGGTCGAACACCGGGGAGCTGTTTTTT. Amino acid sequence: CAILSGEGSNTGELFF.